One and the same sample provided the 21 T cell receptor beta chains below, sequenced in a study of cytomegalovirus exposure and HLA in healthy donors. A multiplex PCR was run with 60 Vbeta primers and 13 Jbeta primers. The assay was immunoSEQ multiplex PCR, and TCRdb's table has in-frame clones only and misses some. Among roughly 96,000 clones listed, approximately 72% were seen once. The sample taken for sequencing was PBMCs. These receptors all stem from a female donor in good health and CMV-seropositive.

The chain combines TRBV13 with TRBJ1-3; TRBD1 might be the D (6 bases). Germline assignment: CDR1 PRHDT and CDR2 FYEKMQ (reference sequence). The CDR3 totals 16 residues. The V end lost 1 base, the J end lost 0 bases, and 10 bases lay between the germline ends. The DNA of the CDR3 is TGTGCCAGCAGCTTAGAGGGGGTTTACTCTGGAAACACCATATATTTT. The encoded protein is CASSLEGVYSGNTIYF.

The table lists this clone with a few counts. The V gene is TRBV28, the J gene TRBJ1-5; a possible D gene is TRBD1 (5 bases). This CDR3 is built from 12 residues. Germline CDR1 is MDHEN and CDR2 is SYDVKM. Trimming pared 6 bases from V and 6 bases from J, leaving 9 bases between. The CDR3 protein is CASRRRGQPQHF. CDR3 DNA: TGTGCCAGCAGGCGTAGGGGTCAGCCCCAGCATTTT.

The chain links TRBV10-3 to TRBJ1-1; 9 bases are a match to TRBD1. The CDR3 length is 15 residues. The germline CDR1 and CDR2 sequences are ENHRY and SYGVKD. With V trimmed by 2 bases and J by 5 bases, 6 bases remained unmatched. The CDR3 spells CAISEPGQGRTEAFF. The CDR3 DNA sequence: TGTGCCATCAGTGAGCCGGGACAGGGTAGGACTGAAGCTTTCTTT.

This chain uses TRBV10-3 with TRBJ1-4; 10 bases are a match to TRBD1. This CDR3 region has 13 residues. In germline, CDR1 is ENHRY, CDR2 SYGVKD. Trimming took 10 bases from V and 6 from J; bases not matched to a gene: 5. The CDR3 sequence is CATAGTGDEKLFF. CDR3 DNA sequence: TGTGCCACGGCCGGGACAGGGGATGAAAAACTGTTTTTT.

The V and J genes are TRBV6-5 and TRBJ2-3; D ambiguous. Germline V gene lookup returns CDR1 MNHEY and CDR2 SVGAGI. The CDR3 loop spans 15 amino acids. Trimming cost V 2 bases and J 2 bases, with 11 bases left between them. In nucleotides, the CDR3 is TGTGCCAGCAGTTACACATCTCCATCCACAGATACGCAGTATTTT. Protein: CASSYTSPSTDTQYF.

The chain is built from TRBV2 and TRBJ2-7, with 8 positions matching TRBD2. This CDR3 comprises 16 residues. Germline CDR1 SNHLY, CDR2 FYNNEI. Trimming took 4 bases from V and 1 from J; bases not matched to a gene: 9. The CDR3, as DNA: TGTGCCAGCAGTGCGGGGGGGATTGTGGTTTCCTACGAGCAGTACTTC. Encoded protein: CASSAGGIVVSYEQYF.

V is TRBV6-5 and J is TRBJ2-7, with 7 bases fitting TRBD1. CDR3 length: 14 residues. CDR1 and CDR2 from the germline V gene are MNHEY and SVGAGI. Trimming at V came to 2 bases and at J to 3 bases, leaving 4 bases not matched to a gene. The DNA of the CDR3 is TGTGCCAGCAGTTACAACCGGGACAGCTACGAGCAGTACTTC. This translates into CASSYNRDSYEQYF.

This sequence joins TRBV5-1 and TRBJ2-1, with TRBD1 matching over 9 bases. Germline values: CDR1 SGHRS, CDR2 YFSETQ. V shed 4 bases and J 8 bases; nucleotides not matched to a gene: 10. The CDR3 has 15 amino acids. The CDR3 bases are TGCGCCAGCAGCCCGACAGGGGGACCCCTTTATGAGCAGTTCTTC. It is translated as CASSPTGGPLYEQFF.

This chain connects TRBV29-1 to TRBJ1-2, with D maybe TRBD1 (6 bases). V lost 3 bases and J 2 bases, leaving 10 bases between the germline ends. Germline V CDR1 and CDR2: SQVTM, ANQGSEA. CDR3 length equals 13 residues. The chain's CDR3 is CSVDRGANYGYTF. For the CDR3, the DNA is TGCAGCGTTGACAGGGGCGCCAACTATGGCTACACCTTC.

The rearrangement links TRBV28 to TRBJ2-3, with TRBD2 matching 8 bases. Germline CDR1 MDHEN, CDR2 SYDVKM. V lost 2 bases, J lost 6 bases, and 7 bases stayed unmatched. This CDR3 has 15 amino acids. The CDR3, as DNA: TGTGCCAGCAGTTTAGGGCGGGAGGCCCTCGATACGCAGTATTTT. Protein product: CASSLGREALDTQYF.

The chain combines TRBV7-2 with TRBJ2-7, with D perhaps TRBD1 (5 bases). The germline V and J ends were trimmed by 2 bases and 1 base, with 6 bases remaining between them. From germline, CDR1 is SGHTA and CDR2 FQGNSA. CDR3 size: 13 residues. Here the CDR3 reads CASSLRQSYEQYF. CDR3 sequence (DNA): TGTGCCAGCAGCTTACGACAGTCCTACGAGCAGTACTTC.

Concerning this clone itself: A read error may produce the germline difference seen at one junction end. This sequence joins TRBV28 and TRBJ2-2, with TRBD2 matching 9 bases. Germline lookup yields CDR1 MDHEN and CDR2 SYDVKM. The CDR3 is 15 amino acids. This chain's CDR3 is CASGLREGGTGELFF. CDR3 coding DNA: TGTGCCAGCGGTTTGCGGGAGGGAGGCACCGGGGAGCTGTTTTTT.

This chain uses TRBV7-2 with TRBJ2-2; the D is unclear. Trimming removed 0 bases at V and 6 bases at J, with 5 bases between. Looked up from germline, CDR1 is SGHTA and CDR2 is FQGNSA. The CDR3 runs to 13 residues. CDR3 DNA sequence: TGTGCCAGCAGCTTAGCCGAGGCCGGGGAGCTGTTTTTT. Translating gives CASSLAEAGELFF.

This chain connects TRBV5-1 to TRBJ1-1; D is unresolved. The CDR3 sequence is 15 residues long. V shed 0 bases and J shed 0 bases, with 9 bases lying between them. Germline CDR1 is SGHRS and CDR2 is YFSETQ. Here the CDR3 reads CASSLAHTVNTEAFF. Here the CDR3 DNA reads TGCGCCAGCAGCTTGGCTCACACCGTGAACACTGAAGCTTTCTTT.

The chain combines TRBV6-5 with TRBJ2-7; tentatively, D is TRBD1 (5 bases). With 0 bases removed from V and 5 bases from J, the gap between germline ends came to 14 bases. CDR3 size: 15 residues. Germline assignment: CDR1 MNHEY and CDR2 SVGAGI. DNA of the CDR3: TGTGCCAGCAGTTACTCTATCACCAGGGTCCACGAGCAGTACTTC. Encoded protein: CASSYSITRVHEQYF.

The rearrangement uses TRBV28 and TRBJ1-4, with D hard to call. V lost 2 bases and J lost 3, with 7 bases in between. Germline CDR1 and CDR2: MDHEN and SYDVKM. This CDR3 has 14 amino acids. CDR3 nucleotide sequence: TGTGCCAGCAGTTTAGCGGGGTCTAATGAAAAACTGTTTTTT. Protein product: CASSLAGSNEKLFF. Combining the CDR3 with reference TRBV28 and TRBJ1-4 gives the whole variable domain DVKVTQSSRYLVKRTGEKVFLECVQDMDHENMFWYRQDPGLGLRLIYFSYDVKMKEKGDIPEGYSVSREKKERFSLILESASTNQTSMYLCASSLAGSNEKLFFGSGTQLSVL.

The chain employs TRBV30 and TRBJ1-2; the D gene is possibly TRBD1 (6 bases). The CDR3 is 14 residues long. Germline assignment: CDR1 GTSNPN and CDR2 SVGIG (reference sequence). The V end was cut by 0 bases, the J end by 7 bases, with 15 bases between. This chain's CDR3 is CAWSVRGRGIGYTF. In nucleotides, the CDR3 is TGTGCCTGGAGTGTACGCGGCAGGGGAATTGGCTACACCTTC. The whole variable domain, filled in from reference TRBV30 and TRBJ1-2, reads SQTIHQWPATLVQPVGSPLSLECTVEGTSNPNLYWYRQAAGRGLQLLFYSVGIGQISSEVPQNLSASRPQDRQFILSSKKLLLSDSGFYLCAWSVRGRGIGYTFGSGTRLTVV.

This chain connects TRBV6-5 to TRBJ1-2; TRBD1 aligns across 7 bases. CDR1 and CDR2 from the germline V gene are MNHEY and SVGAGI. V lost 0 bases to trimming and J lost 6 bases; unmatched junction nucleotides: 7. The CDR3 totals 15 residues. The CDR3 is CASSYSAQGTDGYTF. The CDR3 bases are TGTGCCAGCAGTTACTCGGCACAGGGGACGGATGGCTACACCTTC.

This chain uses TRBV10-1 with TRBJ1-1, with a possible D match to TRBD1 (6 bases). The CDR3 is made up of 15 amino acids. The germline V gene encodes CDR1 WNHNN and CDR2 SYGVQD (reference sequence). With 0 bases removed from V and 5 bases from J, the gap between germline ends came to 13 bases. The CDR3 DNA sequence: TGCGCCAGCAGTGAGTCTACAGGCCAGGGGACTGAAGCTTTCTTT. Encoded protein: CASSESTGQGTEAFF.

This sequence joins TRBV7-3 and TRBJ1-5, with D maybe TRBD1 (5 bases). Trimming removed 5 bases from V and 7 bases from J, with 12 bases in between. Germline loops: CDR1 SGHTA, CDR2 FQGTGA. The CDR3 spans 13 residues. CDR3 amino acids: CASSKDRSQPQHF. For the CDR3, the DNA is TGTGCCAGCAGCAAAGACAGAAGCCAGCCCCAGCATTTT.

This clone was seen only once. CDR3 amino acids: CAWSRLAGAYNEQFF. CDR3 nucleotide sequence: TGTGCCTGGAGTCGACTAGCGGGAGCGTACAATGAGCAGTTCTTC. V is TRBV30 and J is TRBJ2-1; 12 nucleotides agree with TRBD2. The V gene's germline CDR1 is GTSNPN and CDR2 SVGIG (reference sequence). The junction had 3 bases not matched to a gene; V was cut back by 2 bases and J by 4 bases. This CDR3 is built from 15 residues. Using reference TRBV30 and TRBJ2-1 for the parts outside the CDR3, the full variable domain is SQTIHQWPATLVQPVGSPLSLECTVEGTSNPNLYWYRQAAGRGLQLLFYSVGIGQISSEVPQNLSASRPQDRQFILSSKKLLLSDSGFYLCAWSRLAGAYNEQFFGPGTRLTVL.